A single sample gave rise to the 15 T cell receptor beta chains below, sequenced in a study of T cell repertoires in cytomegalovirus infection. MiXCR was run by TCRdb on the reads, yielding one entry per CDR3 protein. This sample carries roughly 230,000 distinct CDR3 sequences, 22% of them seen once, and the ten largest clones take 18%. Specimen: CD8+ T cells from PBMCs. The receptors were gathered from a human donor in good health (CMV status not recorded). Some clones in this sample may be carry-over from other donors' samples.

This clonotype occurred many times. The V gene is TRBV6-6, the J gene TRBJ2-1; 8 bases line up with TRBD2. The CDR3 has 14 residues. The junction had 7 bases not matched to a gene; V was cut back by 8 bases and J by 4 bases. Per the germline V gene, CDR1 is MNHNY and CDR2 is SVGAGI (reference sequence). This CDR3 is CASEGLGSYNEQFF. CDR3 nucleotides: TGTGCCAGCGAGGGACTAGGAAGTTACAATGAGCAGTTCTTC.

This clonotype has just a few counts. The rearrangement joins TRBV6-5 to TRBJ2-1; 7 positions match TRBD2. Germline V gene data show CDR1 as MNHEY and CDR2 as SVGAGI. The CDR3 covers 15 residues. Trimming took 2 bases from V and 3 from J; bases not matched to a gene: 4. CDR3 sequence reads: CASSYNGGGYNEQFF. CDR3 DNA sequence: TGTGCCAGCAGTTACAACGGCGGGGGCTACAATGAGCAGTTCTTC.

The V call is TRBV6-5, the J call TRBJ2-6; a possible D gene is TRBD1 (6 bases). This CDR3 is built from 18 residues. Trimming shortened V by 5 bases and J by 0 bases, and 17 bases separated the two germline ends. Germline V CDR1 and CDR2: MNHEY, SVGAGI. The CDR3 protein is CASSTLDSGASGANVLTF. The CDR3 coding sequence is TGTGCCAGCAGTACCCTGGACAGTGGGGCCTCTGGGGCCAACGTCCTGACTTTC.

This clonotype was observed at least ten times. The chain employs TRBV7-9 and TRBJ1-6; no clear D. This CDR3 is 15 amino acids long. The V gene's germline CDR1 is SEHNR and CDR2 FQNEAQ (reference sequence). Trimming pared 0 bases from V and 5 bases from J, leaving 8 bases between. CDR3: CASSLADGDNSPLHF. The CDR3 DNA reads TGTGCCAGCAGCTTAGCGGACGGAGATAATTCACCCCTCCACTTT.

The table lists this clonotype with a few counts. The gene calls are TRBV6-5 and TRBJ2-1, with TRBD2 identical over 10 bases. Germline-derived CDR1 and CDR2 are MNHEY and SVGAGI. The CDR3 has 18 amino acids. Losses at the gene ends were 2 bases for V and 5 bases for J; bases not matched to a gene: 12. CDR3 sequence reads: CASSYPNPILAGHNEQFF. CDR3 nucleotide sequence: TGTGCCAGCAGTTACCCCAACCCAATACTAGCGGGGCACAATGAGCAGTTCTTC.

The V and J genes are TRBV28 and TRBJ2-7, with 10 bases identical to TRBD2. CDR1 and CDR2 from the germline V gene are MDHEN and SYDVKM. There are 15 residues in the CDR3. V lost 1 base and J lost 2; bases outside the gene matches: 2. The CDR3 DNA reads TGTGCCAGCAGTTTATTAGCGGGGGGAACCTACGAGCAGTACTTC. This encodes CASSLLAGGTYEQYF.

This CDR3 is CASSLLAESGSPLHF. Here the CDR3 DNA reads TGTGCCAGCAGCTTACTGGCCGAGTCAGGATCACCCCTCCACTTT. The chain uses TRBV11-2 and TRBJ1-6; D call uncertain. CDR3 length equals 15 residues. The germline gives CDR1 SGHAT, CDR2 FQNNGV. Trimming took 2 bases from V and 10 from J, leaving 15 bases between them.

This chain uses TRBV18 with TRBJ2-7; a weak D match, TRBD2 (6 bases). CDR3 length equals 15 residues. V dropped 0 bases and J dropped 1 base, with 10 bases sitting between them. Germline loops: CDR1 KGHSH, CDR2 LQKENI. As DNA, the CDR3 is TGTGCCAGCTCACCACCGGGCGGGGCTTCCTACGAGCAGTACTTC. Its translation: CASSPPGGASYEQYF. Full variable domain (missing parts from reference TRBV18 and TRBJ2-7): NAGVMQNPRHLVRRRGQEARLRCSPMKGHSHVYWYRQLPEEGLKFMVYLQKENIIDESGMPKERFSAEFPKEGPSILRIQQVVRGDSAAYFCASSPPGGASYEQYFGPGTRLTVT.

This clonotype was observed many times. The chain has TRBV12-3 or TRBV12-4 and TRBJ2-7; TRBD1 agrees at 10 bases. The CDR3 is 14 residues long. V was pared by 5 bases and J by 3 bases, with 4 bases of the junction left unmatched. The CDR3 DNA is TGTGCCAGCAGTCCGACAGGGGGCAGCTACGAGCAGTACTTC. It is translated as CASSPTGGSYEQYF.

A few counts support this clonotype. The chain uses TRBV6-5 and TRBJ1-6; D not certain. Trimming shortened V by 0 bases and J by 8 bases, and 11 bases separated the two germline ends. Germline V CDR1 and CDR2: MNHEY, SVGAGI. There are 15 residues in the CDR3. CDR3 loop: CASSYSTADDSPLHF. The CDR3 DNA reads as TGTGCCAGCAGTTACTCTACCGCGGACGATTCACCCCTCCACTTT.

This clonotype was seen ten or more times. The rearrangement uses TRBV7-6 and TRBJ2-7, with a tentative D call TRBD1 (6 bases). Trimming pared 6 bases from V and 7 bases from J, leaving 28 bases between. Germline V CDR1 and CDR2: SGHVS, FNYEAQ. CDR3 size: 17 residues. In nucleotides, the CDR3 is TGTGCCAGCAGATCAAATGGCAGCCAACAGGGTACGCGGGAGCAGTACTTC. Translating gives CASRSNGSQQGTREQYF.

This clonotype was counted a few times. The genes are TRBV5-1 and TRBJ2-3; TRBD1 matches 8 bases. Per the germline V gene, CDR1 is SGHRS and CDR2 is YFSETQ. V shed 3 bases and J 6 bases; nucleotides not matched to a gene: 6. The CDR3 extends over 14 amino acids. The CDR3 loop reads CASSSGQGFDTQYF. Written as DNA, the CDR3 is TGCGCCAGCAGCTCTGGACAGGGATTTGATACGCAGTATTTT.

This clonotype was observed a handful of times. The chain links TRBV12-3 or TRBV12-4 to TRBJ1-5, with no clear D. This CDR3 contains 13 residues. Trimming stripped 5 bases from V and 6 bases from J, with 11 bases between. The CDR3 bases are TGTGCCAGCAGTCCCTCGTTCGGTCAGCCCCAGCATTTT. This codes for CASSPSFGQPQHF.

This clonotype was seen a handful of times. The CDR3 DNA reads as TGTGCCAGCAGCTCGTACCGGGACACCTACAATGAGCAGTTCTTC. Translated, it gives CASSSYRDTYNEQFF. This sequence joins TRBV5-4 and TRBJ2-1; D might be TRBD1 (6 bases). V dropped 3 bases and J dropped 2 bases, with 12 bases sitting between them. Germline lookup yields CDR1 SGHNT and CDR2 YYREEE (reference sequence). This CDR3 comprises 15 residues.

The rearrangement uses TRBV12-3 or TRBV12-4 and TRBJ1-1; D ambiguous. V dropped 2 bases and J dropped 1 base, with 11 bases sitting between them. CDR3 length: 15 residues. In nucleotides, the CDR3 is TGTGCCAGCAGTTTAACCGGCACGGGGAACACTGAAGCTTTCTTT. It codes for CASSLTGTGNTEAFF.